This TCR beta chain was identified in a study of blood T cell repertoires in COVID-19. The junction had 9 bases not matched to a gene; V was cut back by 6 bases and J by 9 bases. CDR3 length: 13 amino acids. The germline gives CDR1 SGHNT, CDR2 YYREEE (reference sequence). Clones were sequenced by immunoSEQ multiplex PCR, and TCRdb holds only the in-frame ones, with some missing. Among approximately 290,000 clones listed, just under 90% were seen once. This clonotype was sampled from a woman aged 25 to 39 with COVID-19, enrolled during active disease. Sequenced material: peripheral blood. The chain combines TRBV5-4 with TRBJ2-1, with 7 bases aligning to TRBD1. The DNA of the CDR3 is TGTGCCAGCAACTTAGTGGGGGACAGTGAGCAGTTCTTC. Translation gives CASNLVGDSEQFF.